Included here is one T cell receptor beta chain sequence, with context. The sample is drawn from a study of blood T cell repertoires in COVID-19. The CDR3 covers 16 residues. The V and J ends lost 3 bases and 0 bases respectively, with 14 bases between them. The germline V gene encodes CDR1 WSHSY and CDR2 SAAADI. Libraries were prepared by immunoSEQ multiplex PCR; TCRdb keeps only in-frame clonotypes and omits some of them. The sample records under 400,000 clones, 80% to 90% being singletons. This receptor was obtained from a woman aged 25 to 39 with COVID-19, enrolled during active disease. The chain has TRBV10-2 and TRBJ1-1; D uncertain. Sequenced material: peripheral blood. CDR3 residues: CASSDVRVWVNTEAFF. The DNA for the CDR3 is TGCGCCAGCAGTGATGTTCGGGTTTGGGTGAACACTGAAGCTTTCTTT.